The T cell receptor beta chain under discussion was sequenced for a study of blood T cell repertoires in COVID-19. Across the whole study: PBMCs, B-cell-depleted T cells, or T cells provided the cDNA or gDNA that made up the material.

V was cut by 6 bases and J by 1 base, with 12 bases left in between. Germline V gene lookup returns CDR1 SQVTM and CDR2 ANQGSEA. This CDR3 has 13 residues. Source study methods: Reference gene primer amplification in the assay estimated nucleated cell counts. The method was immunoSEQ multiplex PCR; TCRdb's version includes in-frame clones alone and lacks a portion of them. Clone size and the V and J calls come from that table; the DNA yielded D and trimming. This sample has 250,000 to 350,000 clones, with 87% found just once. This TCR came from a young man with active or convalescent COVID-19. The chain is built from TRBV29-1 and TRBJ1-1; D gene unclear. Sequencing was performed on peripheral blood. The DNA for the CDR3 is TGCAGCGTCCCTTCCCCAGGGAACACTGAAGCTTTCTTT. Its translation is CSVPSPGNTEAFF.